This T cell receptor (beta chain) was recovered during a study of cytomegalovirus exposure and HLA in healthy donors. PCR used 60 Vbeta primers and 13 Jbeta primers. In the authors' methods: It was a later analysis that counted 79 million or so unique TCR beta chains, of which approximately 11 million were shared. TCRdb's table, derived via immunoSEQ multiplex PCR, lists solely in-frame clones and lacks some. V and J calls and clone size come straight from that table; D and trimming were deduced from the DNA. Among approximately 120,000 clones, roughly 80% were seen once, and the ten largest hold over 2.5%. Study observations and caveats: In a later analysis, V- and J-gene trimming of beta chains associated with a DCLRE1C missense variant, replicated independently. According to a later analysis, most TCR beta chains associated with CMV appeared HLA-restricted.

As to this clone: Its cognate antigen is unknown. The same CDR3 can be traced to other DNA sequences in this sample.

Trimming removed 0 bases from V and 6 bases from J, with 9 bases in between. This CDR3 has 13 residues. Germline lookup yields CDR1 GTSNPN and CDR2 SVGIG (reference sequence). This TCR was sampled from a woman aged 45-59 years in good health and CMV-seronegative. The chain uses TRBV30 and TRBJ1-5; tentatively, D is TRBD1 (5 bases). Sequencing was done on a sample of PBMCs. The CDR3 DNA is TGTGCCTGGAGTGTCGGGGGGGGTCAGCCCCAGCATTTT. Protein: CAWSVGGGQPQHF.